This T cell receptor beta chain was found in a study of tumor T cells in aggressive B-cell lymphoma. This CDR3 is 13 amino acids long. Trimming left V 0 bases short and J 5 bases short, with 10 bases between. Germline assignment: CDR1 SQVTM and CDR2 ANQGSEA. Generated by immunoSEQ multiplex PCR, the TCRdb table keeps only in-frame clones and is missing some. The top ten hold under 15% of the sample, which has about 2,300 clones, around 80% seen once. Specimen: tumor tissue. V is TRBV29-1 and J is TRBJ2-5; perhaps TRBD1 as D (5 bases). This receptor was taken from an adult with diffuse large B cell lymphoma. The CDR3: CSVEDRAEETQYF. As DNA, the CDR3 is TGCAGCGTTGAAGACAGGGCTGAGGAGACCCAGTACTTC.